What follows are 10 T cell receptor beta chains derived from one specimen sequenced in a study of T cell repertoires in cytomegalovirus infection. In TCRdb, the reads were re-called with MiXCR into one record per CDR3 protein. This table has 600,000 to 700,000 distinct CDR3 sequences, around 31% appearing once. Antigen specificity for these receptors is unknown. The source was cultured PBMCs, collected from culture after CMV antigen stimulation. Receptor source: a human donor in good health (CMV status not recorded). Some clones in this sample may be carry-over from other donors' samples.

The table lists this clonotype with many counts. This chain links TRBV7-2 with TRBJ1-1; D unclear. Trimming shortened V by 5 bases and J by 14 bases, and 24 bases separated the two germline ends. Germline CDR1 is SGHTA and CDR2 is FQGNSA. The CDR3 spans 14 residues. The CDR3 sequence is CASSTPQARSGKFF. CDR3 DNA: TGTGCCAGCAGCACCCCTCAAGCGCGGTCAGGCAAGTTCTTT.

The V and J genes are TRBV7-2 and TRBJ1-3; D remains unclear. V was clipped by 4 bases and J by 4 bases, with 11 bases between them. Germline V lookup: CDR1 SGHTA, CDR2 FQGNSA. The CDR3 covers 14 residues. The CDR3 loop is CASSSGMTGNTIYF. DNA for the CDR3: TGTGCCAGCAGCTCCGGGATGACCGGAAACACCATATATTTT. The full variable domain, in which reference TRBV7-2 and TRBJ1-3 provide the parts outside the CDR3, is GAGVSQSPSNKVTEKGKDVELRCDPISGHTALYWYRQSLGQGLEFLIYFQGNSAPDKSGLPSDRFSAERTGGSVSTLTIQRTQQEDSAVYLCASSSGMTGNTIYFGEGSWLTVV.

This sequence joins TRBV3-1 and TRBJ2-7; a weak D match, TRBD1 (7 bases). Trimming removed 3 bases at V and 1 base at J, with 16 bases between. Germline V lookup: CDR1 LGHDT, CDR2 YNNKEL (reference sequence). The CDR3 is 16 amino acids. In nucleotides, the CDR3 is TGTGCCAGCAGCCAGCGGGACAGCTTAAGGTCCTACGAGCAGTACTTC. As protein: CASSQRDSLRSYEQYF.

This clonotype was seen at least ten times. CDR3 protein: CASGRAGGTDTQYF. CDR3 nucleotide sequence: TGTGCCAGCGGACGCGCGGGGGGCACAGATACGCAGTATTTT. The chain joins TRBV12-3 or TRBV12-4 to TRBJ2-3; 7 bases match TRBD2. The V gene end was trimmed by 8 bases and the J gene end by 1 base; junction bases not matched to a gene: 6. The CDR3 has 14 residues.

This chain connects TRBV6-6 to TRBJ2-5; TRBD2 matches 10 bases. J gave up 1 base and V 4 bases, and 3 bases lay outside the gene matches. The CDR3 contains 15 residues. Germline V gene data show CDR1 as MNHNY and CDR2 as SVGAGI (reference sequence). CDR3 DNA: TGTGCCAGCAGTTCGACTAGCGGGCCCCAAGAGACCCAGTACTTC. Translation gives CASSSTSGPQETQYF.

V and J are TRBV7-2 and TRBJ2-7; a weak D match, TRBD2 (7 bases). Trimming took off 1 base at V and 2 bases at J, with 12 bases between the two ends. CDR3 length equals 15 residues. Germline V gene data show CDR1 as SGHTA and CDR2 as FQGNSA. The CDR3 spells CASSLVGGGPYEQYF. The CDR3 region has the DNA TGTGCCAGCAGCTTAGTTGGGGGGGGCCCCTACGAGCAGTACTTC.

The chain carries TRBV6-1 and TRBJ1-1; D possibly corresponds to TRBD1 (5 bases). The CDR3 totals 14 residues. Germline V gene data show CDR1 as MNHNS and CDR2 as SASEGT. V was trimmed by 8 bases and J by 1 base, leaving 14 bases between them. This CDR3 reads CASRSPGTNTEAFF. The CDR3 DNA is TGTGCCAGCCGTTCCCCAGGGACGAACACTGAAGCTTTCTTT.

V is TRBV12-3 or TRBV12-4 and J is TRBJ1-1, with no clear D. V shed 1 base and J shed 8 bases, with 11 bases lying between them. The CDR3 is made up of 13 amino acids. The CDR3 region is CASSLGPSGEAFF. In nucleotides, the CDR3 is TGTGCCAGCAGTTTAGGGCCCTCGGGGGAAGCTTTCTTT.

This clonotype was counted a single time. The chain combines TRBV27 with TRBJ1-2; 7 bases match TRBD1. Per germline, CDR1 MNHEY and CDR2 SMNVEV (reference sequence). J gave up 4 bases and V 0 bases, and 8 bases lay outside the gene matches. The CDR3 consists of 16 residues. CDR3 DNA: TGTGCCAGCAGTTTATCGATTGGACAGGAGTTCTATGGCTACACCTTC. This codes for CASSLSIGQEFYGYTF.

The J gene is TRBJ2-5, the V gene TRBV6-2 or TRBV6-3, with TRBD2 matching over 12 bases. In germline, CDR1 is MNHEY, CDR2 SVGEGT. The trim removed 6 bases at V and 1 base at J, leaving 6 bases unmatched. The CDR3 extends over 16 amino acids. For the CDR3, the DNA is TGTGCCAGCAGCGGACTAGCGGGGACACTCCAAGAGACCCAGTACTTC. Its translation is CASSGLAGTLQETQYF.